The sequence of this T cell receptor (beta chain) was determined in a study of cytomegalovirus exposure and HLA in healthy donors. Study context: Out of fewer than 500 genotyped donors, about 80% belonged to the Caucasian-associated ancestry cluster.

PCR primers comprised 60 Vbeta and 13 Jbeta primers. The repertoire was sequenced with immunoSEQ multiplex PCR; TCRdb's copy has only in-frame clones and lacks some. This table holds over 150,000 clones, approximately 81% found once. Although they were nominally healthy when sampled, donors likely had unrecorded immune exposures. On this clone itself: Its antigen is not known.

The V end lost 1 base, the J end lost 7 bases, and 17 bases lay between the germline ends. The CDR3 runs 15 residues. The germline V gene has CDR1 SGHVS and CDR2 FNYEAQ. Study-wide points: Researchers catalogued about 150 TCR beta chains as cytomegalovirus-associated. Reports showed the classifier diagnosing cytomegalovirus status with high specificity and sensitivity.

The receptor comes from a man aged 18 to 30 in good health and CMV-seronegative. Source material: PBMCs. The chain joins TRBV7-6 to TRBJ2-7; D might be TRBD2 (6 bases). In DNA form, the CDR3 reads TGTGCCAGCAGCTTAGTGCGGGGCGGGACGGGGGAGCAGTACTTC. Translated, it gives CASSLVRGGTGEQYF.